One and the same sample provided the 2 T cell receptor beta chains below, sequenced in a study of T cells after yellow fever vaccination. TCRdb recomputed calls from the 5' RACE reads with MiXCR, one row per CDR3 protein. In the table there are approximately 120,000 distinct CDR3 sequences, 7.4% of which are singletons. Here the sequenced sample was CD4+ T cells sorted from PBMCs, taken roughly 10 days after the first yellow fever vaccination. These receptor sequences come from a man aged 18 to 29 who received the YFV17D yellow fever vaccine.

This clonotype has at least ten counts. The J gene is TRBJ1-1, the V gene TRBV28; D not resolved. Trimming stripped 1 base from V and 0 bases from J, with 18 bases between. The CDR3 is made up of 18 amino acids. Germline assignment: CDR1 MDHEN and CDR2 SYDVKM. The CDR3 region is CASSLSALTRTVNTEAFF. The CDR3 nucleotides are TGTGCCAGCAGTTTATCAGCCTTAACCCGGACGGTGAACACTGAAGCTTTCTTT.

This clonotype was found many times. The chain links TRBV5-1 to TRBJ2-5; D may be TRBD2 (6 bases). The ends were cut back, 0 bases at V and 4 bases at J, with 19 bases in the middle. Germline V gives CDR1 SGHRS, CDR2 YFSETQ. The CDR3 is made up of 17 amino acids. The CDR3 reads CASSLGRDRGFGETQYF. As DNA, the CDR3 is TGCGCCAGCAGCTTGGGAAGGGATCGGGGGTTCGGAGAGACCCAGTACTTC.